These T cell receptor beta chains were read from a single sample in a study of blood T cell repertoires in COVID-19. Clones were read by immunoSEQ multiplex PCR, and TCRdb kept only the in-frame ones, dropping some. The sample shows some 200,000 clones, 75% to 95% of them seen only once. What was sequenced was peripheral blood. These receptors all come from a man over 45 with acute or convalescent COVID-19. CDR3s leave out the opening cysteine and the closing phenylalanine or tryptophan. The order of the fields is V gene, J gene, clone size, CDR3 protein. Rows give clone size only sometimes, using once, few, many, or a class for an expanded clone.

TRBV5-5,TRBJ2-1,.,ASSFQSGSLASYNEQF
TRBV2,TRBJ1-6,few,ASLPGAWVTNSPLH
TRBV2,TRBJ2-4,.,ANRLAGEDIQY
TRBV7-9,TRBJ1-2,.,ASSQKNLDYGYT
TRBV11-2,TRBJ2-7,.,ASSSRGETYEQY
TRBV11-2,TRBJ1-5,.,ASSLGTGGNQPQH
TRBV18,TRBJ2-6,.,ASSPQGAFGANVLT
TRBV28,TRBJ1-4,.,ASKGGTDQNEKLF
TRBV19,TRBJ1-1,many,ASSPSGLTEAF
TRBV19,TRBJ2-4,.,ASSIGARVNIQY
TRBV28,TRBJ1-4,.,ASRKTGFNEKLF
TRBV3-1/TRBV3-2,TRBJ2-5,.,ASSQLDRAQETQY
TRBV25-1,TRBJ2-5,.,ASSAGLNSLQETQY
TRBV11-2,TRBJ1-2,.,ASSTGTGNYGYT
TRBV6-5,TRBJ2-7,.,ASSYSWRNYYEQY
TRBV27,TRBJ2-4,once,ASSLREGKNIQY
TRBV27,TRBJ2-3,.,ASQTTTQTGYASKNTDTQY
TRBV28,TRBJ2-7,.,ASRLAGVYEQY
TRBV18,TRBJ2-2,.,ASSPPVTVPGELF
TRBV19,TRBJ2-3,.,ASRTTTGTSDTQY
TRBV5-1,TRBJ1-6,.,ASGPGQLSSYNSPLH
TRBV21-1,TRBJ1-1,.,ASSKYFPGPEAF
TRBV28,TRBJ1-1,.,ASRGGQAIEAF
TRBV7-8,TRBJ2-1,.,ASSLLGSSYNEQF
TRBV5-4,TRBJ1-2,.,ASSLGGQGHYGYT
TRBV4-3,TRBJ1-1,.,ASSQDRVLNTEAF
TRBV4-2,TRBJ1-6,.,ASSQPGQGNSPLH
TRBV28,TRBJ2-7,.,ASRPGLGEQY
TRBV6-2/TRBV6-3,TRBJ2-5,.,ASSRTGVPTQETQY
TRBV27,TRBJ2-3,once,ASKGARTDTQY
TRBV28,TRBJ1-5,.,ASSFGTGTLGQPQH
TRBV7-2,TRBJ1-2,.,ASSLSGDHYGYT
TRBV5-1,TRBJ2-7,once,ASSPGDYEQY
TRBV5-1,TRBJ1-1,.,ASSFQLNTEAF
TRBV3-1/TRBV3-2,TRBJ1-5,.,ASSQDGGRQPQH
TRBV28,TRBJ2-1,.,ASSFGGGANEQF
TRBV28,TRBJ1-5,.,ASTSNQPQH
TRBV11-2,TRBJ2-5,.,ASSDVAGGLETQY
TRBV11-2,TRBJ2-1,.,ASSLARRARKNNEQF
TRBV10-3,TRBJ2-2,.,AIPAVGQNTGELF
TRBV5-5,TRBJ1-5,.,ASSLVHSNQPQH
TRBV5-4,TRBJ2-3,.,ASSLVNRRRTDTQY
TRBV4-2,TRBJ2-2,.,ASSQRGASGRARGTGELF
TRBV5-1,TRBJ1-3,.,ASGPGTAGNTIY
TRBV4-1,TRBJ1-5,.,ASSQDSGFGGNQPQH
TRBV18,TRBJ2-5,.,ASSPREASGQETQY
TRBV4-2,TRBJ1-1,.,ASSQAGNTEAF
TRBV12-3/TRBV12-4,TRBJ1-2,.,ASSLLQYGYT
TRBV4-2,TRBJ1-2,.,ASSQVAGENYGYT
TRBV6-4,TRBJ1-1,.,ASSDRTVKTLMNTEAF
TRBV27,TRBJ2-1,.,ASSLLAGRAYNEQF
TRBV12-3/TRBV12-4,TRBJ2-5,.,ASRGEETQY
TRBV11-2,TRBJ2-1,.,ASSFFSGGYNEQF
TRBV19,TRBJ1-5,.,ASRQGDYQPQH
TRBV19,TRBJ1-1,.,ASSRGPGGNVGTTEAF